This record looks at one TCR beta chain sequence and its context. Its antigen is undetermined. Just one base apart from a much larger clone, this may be a read error. The CDR3 covers 16 residues. From germline, CDR1 is MNHEY and CDR2 SVGAGI. These data originate in a study of CD8 T cells in ankylosing spondylitis. The authors made TCR beta libraries by quantitative 5'-RACE with molecular barcodes. One entry per CDR3 protein, called by TCRdb with MiXCR from the 5' RACE reads. This table has about 200,000 distinct CDR3 sequences, 20% to 30% appearing once. The study, taken as a whole, reports: One TCR beta motif, made up of roughly eight highly homologous variants, appeared characteristic of ankylosing spondylitis blood. The authors reported significant enrichment of disease-linked clones in matched ankylosing spondylitis synovial fluid.

The chain carries TRBV6-5 and TRBJ1-1; the D gene is possibly TRBD1 (6 bases). The sample taken for sequencing was blood, either unsorted or a sorted T cell fraction (not recorded which). This clonotype was sampled from a male donor with ankylosing spondylitis or in good health (not recorded which). The CDR3 DNA reads TGTGCCAGCAGTTACTCCGCGGGGGGCCGGGACACTGAAGCTCTCTTT. This translates into CASSYSAGGRDTEALF.